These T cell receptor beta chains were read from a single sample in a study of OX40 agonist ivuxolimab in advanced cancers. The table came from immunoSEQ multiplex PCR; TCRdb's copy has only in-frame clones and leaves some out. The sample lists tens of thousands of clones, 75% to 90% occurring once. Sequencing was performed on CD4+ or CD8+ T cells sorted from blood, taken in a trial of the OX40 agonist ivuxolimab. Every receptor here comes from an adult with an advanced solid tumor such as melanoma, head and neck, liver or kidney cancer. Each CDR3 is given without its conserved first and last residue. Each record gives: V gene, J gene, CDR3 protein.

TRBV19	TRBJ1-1	ASSTGLAATEAF
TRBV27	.	ASTLRNEQY
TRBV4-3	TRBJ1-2	ASSQRMSYGYT
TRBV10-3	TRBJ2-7	AISDRVSYEQY
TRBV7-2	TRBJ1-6	ASSSVYNSPLH
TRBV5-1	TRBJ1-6	ASSLGQADNSPLH
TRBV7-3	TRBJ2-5	ASSLGASGRGETQY
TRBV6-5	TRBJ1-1	ASSYSLGRTDTEAF
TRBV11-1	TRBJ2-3	ASSWGQGAIPSTDTQY
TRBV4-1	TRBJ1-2	ASSQDVGGQLYGYT
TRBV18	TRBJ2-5	ASSPRTGSQETQY
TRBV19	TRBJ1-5	ASLMTPSSDGNSNQPQH
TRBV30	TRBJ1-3	AWSVGTDSGNTIY
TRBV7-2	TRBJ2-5	ASSSPETQY
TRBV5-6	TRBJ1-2	ASSQDRYGYT
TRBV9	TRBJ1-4	ASSVGDLGAAGFELF
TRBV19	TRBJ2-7	ASSLDRTYEQY
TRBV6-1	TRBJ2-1	ASSAGTSGRGMF
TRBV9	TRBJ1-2	ASSTDRGLLGGYT
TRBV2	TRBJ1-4	ASTWTGGDEKLF
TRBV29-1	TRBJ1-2	SVEDREGTLAYGYT
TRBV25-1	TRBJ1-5	ASSERTDNNQPQH
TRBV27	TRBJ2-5	ASSSRHRGLQETQY
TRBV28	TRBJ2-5	ASSASGLLQETQY
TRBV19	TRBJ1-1	ASSQYRGINTEAF
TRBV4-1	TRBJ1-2	ASSPYGTGGDGYT
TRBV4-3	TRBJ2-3	ASSQDRGALTDTQY
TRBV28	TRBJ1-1	ASSFRGRAMNTEAF
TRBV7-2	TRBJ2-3	ASSLMGADTQY
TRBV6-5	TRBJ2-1	ASSFNRGEQF
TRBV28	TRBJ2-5	ASSLVGLAAQETQY
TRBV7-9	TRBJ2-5	ASSSEAETQY
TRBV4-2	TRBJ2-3	ASSQRIAGEQDTQY
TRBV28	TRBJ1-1	ASSSSAGRQAF
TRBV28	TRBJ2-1	ASSSPTGFNEQF
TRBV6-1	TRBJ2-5	ASTRTAFQETQY
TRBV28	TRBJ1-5	ASSGDQPQH
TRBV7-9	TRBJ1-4	ASSLRSGTGHEKLF
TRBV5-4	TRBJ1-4	ASSWTMGEKLF
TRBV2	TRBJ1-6	ASIVGGNSPLH
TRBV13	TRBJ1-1	ASRRTGESTEAF
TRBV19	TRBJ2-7	ASSSGQSYEQY
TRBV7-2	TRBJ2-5	ASSLGPSGGQETQY
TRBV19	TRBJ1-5	ASSPSGQHNQPQH
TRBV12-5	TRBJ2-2	ASGFPGPGRKTSGNTGELF
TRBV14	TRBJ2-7	ASSQLAGDDEQY
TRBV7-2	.	ASSTLVGGGYEQY
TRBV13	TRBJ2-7	ASSLRLARYEQY
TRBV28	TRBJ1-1	ASSFPAGGTEAF
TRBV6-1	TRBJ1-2	ASSLGTYYGYT
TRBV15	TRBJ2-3	ATSRDTGGRAVDTQY
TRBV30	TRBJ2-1	AWSVTGAPSEQF
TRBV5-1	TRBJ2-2	ASSLVQGSLTGELF
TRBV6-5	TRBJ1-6	ASSQQGSNSPLH
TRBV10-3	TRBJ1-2	AISGGRDGYT